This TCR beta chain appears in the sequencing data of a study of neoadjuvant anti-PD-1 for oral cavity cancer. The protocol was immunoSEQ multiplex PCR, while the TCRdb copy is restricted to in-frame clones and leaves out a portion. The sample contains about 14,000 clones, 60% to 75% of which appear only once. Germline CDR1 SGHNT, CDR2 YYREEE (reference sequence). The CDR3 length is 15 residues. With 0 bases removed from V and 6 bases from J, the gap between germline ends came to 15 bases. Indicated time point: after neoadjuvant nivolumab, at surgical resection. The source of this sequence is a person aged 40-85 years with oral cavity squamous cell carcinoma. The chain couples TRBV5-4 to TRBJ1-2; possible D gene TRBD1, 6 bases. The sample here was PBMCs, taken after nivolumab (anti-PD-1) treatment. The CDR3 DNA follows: TGTGCCAGCAGCTTGGCGGGGCAGGGGAGCCATGGCTACACCTTC. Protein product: CASSLAGQGSHGYTF.